These T cell receptor beta chains were read from a single sample in a study of CD8 T cells in Susac syndrome. TCRdb independently ran MiXCR on the immunoSEQ multiplex PCR reads; one entry per CDR3 protein. The data hold some 180,000 distinct CDR3 sequences, with about 93% observed a single time. Sequenced sample: CD4+ T cells from PBMCs. These receptor sequences come from a human donor with Susac syndrome. The conserved cysteine and the conserved F or W are not part of the CDR3 here. The order of the fields is CDR3 length, J gene, D gene, V gene, CDR3 protein. The D gene is left open where the match is weak.

CDR3 length: 14
J gene: TRBJ2-3
D gene: NA
V gene: TRBV5-4
CDR3 protein: ASSLFRGAEADTQY

CDR3 length: 11
J gene: TRBJ1-5
D gene: NA
V gene: TRBV2
CDR3 protein: ASRDTVGQPQH

CDR3 length: 15
J gene: TRBJ1-1
D gene: TRBD1
V gene: TRBV3-1
CDR3 protein: ASSRLTGPSVNTEAF

CDR3 length: 12
J gene: TRBJ1-5
D gene: NA
V gene: TRBV20-1
CDR3 protein: SAREGHGNQPQH

CDR3 length: 11
J gene: TRBJ1-2
D gene: NA
V gene: TRBV30
CDR3 protein: ALSRNINYGYT

CDR3 length: 12
J gene: TRBJ2-3
D gene: TRBD1
V gene: TRBV27
CDR3 protein: ASSLLGGADTQY

CDR3 length: 13
J gene: TRBJ2-2
D gene: TRBD2
V gene: TRBV2
CDR3 protein: ARQTLREGTGELF

CDR3 length: 10
J gene: TRBJ1-1
D gene: NA
V gene: TRBV29-1
CDR3 protein: SVVRMNTEAF

CDR3 length: 16
J gene: TRBJ2-7
D gene: TRBD1
V gene: TRBV6-5
CDR3 protein: ASSYVTPGTGLIYEQY

CDR3 length: 9
J gene: TRBJ2-7
D gene: NA
V gene: TRBV6-2/TRBV6-3
CDR3 protein: ASTQGYEQY

CDR3 length: 15
J gene: TRBJ2-1
D gene: TRBD2
V gene: TRBV24-1
CDR3 protein: ATSDSTSSGRANEQF

CDR3 length: 12
J gene: TRBJ2-5
D gene: NA
V gene: TRBV20-1
CDR3 protein: SARGGAQGETQY

CDR3 length: 12
J gene: TRBJ2-3
D gene: TRBD2
V gene: TRBV20-1
CDR3 protein: SAREGRGTDTQY

CDR3 length: 13
J gene: TRBJ1-2
D gene: TRBD1
V gene: TRBV10-3
CDR3 protein: AISVSGGANYGYT

CDR3 length: 13
J gene: TRBJ1-1
D gene: TRBD1
V gene: TRBV30
CDR3 protein: AWSQGGTPNTEAF

CDR3 length: 11
J gene: TRBJ1-2
D gene: NA
V gene: TRBV28
CDR3 protein: ASSAGSLRGYT

CDR3 length: 10
J gene: TRBJ1-5
D gene: NA
V gene: TRBV29-1
CDR3 protein: SVRDSNQPQH

CDR3 length: 10
J gene: TRBJ2-7
D gene: NA
V gene: TRBV20-1
CDR3 protein: SARDGLYEQY

CDR3 length: 14
J gene: TRBJ2-1
D gene: NA
V gene: TRBV20-1
CDR3 protein: SAPKGRSLAYNEQF

CDR3 length: 14
J gene: TRBJ2-1
D gene: TRBD2
V gene: TRBV13
CDR3 protein: ASSSRTSSSYNEQF

CDR3 length: 14
J gene: TRBJ2-2
D gene: TRBD1
V gene: TRBV6-5
CDR3 protein: ASSYSWTGYAGELF

CDR3 length: 12
J gene: TRBJ1-4
D gene: NA
V gene: TRBV20-1
CDR3 protein: SASQGATNEKLF

CDR3 length: 12
J gene: TRBJ2-1
D gene: TRBD2
V gene: TRBV30
CDR3 protein: AWSVRLAGNEQF

CDR3 length: 11
J gene: TRBJ2-3
D gene: NA
V gene: TRBV24-1
CDR3 protein: ATSDPPTDTQY

CDR3 length: 14
J gene: TRBJ2-3
D gene: TRBD2
V gene: TRBV20-1
CDR3 protein: SARRGREDPADTQY

CDR3 length: 15
J gene: TRBJ2-1
D gene: NA
V gene: TRBV27
CDR3 protein: ASSSPLRSLRPNEQF

CDR3 length: 13
J gene: TRBJ2-1
D gene: NA
V gene: TRBV7-2
CDR3 protein: ASSWDRSSYNEQF

CDR3 length: 11
J gene: TRBJ2-2
D gene: NA
V gene: TRBV28
CDR3 protein: ASTEDLTGELF